This T cell receptor beta chain was recovered during a study of Ad26.COV2.S vaccination and SARS-CoV-2 variants. Treatment reported: some 20 received Ad26.COV2.S at low or high dose, single or two shots; roughly five received placebo; per-sample allocation not given. The study sampled participants on day 63 after the first vaccine or placebo injection. V lost 5 bases to trimming and J lost 4 bases, with 17 bases between them. This CDR3 comprises 15 residues. Looked up from germline, CDR1 is LNHDA and CDR2 is SQIVND (reference sequence). There are a few counts of this clone. Method: immunoSEQ multiplex PCR; TCRdb's copy keeps in-frame clones and lacks some. Of around 340,000 clones in the sample, 75% to 90% were seen once.

V gene TRBV19 combines with J gene TRBJ1-2; perhaps TRBD1 as D (5 bases). This receptor was obtained from a person between 18 and 60 years old who received the Ad26.COV2.S COVID-19 vaccine or a placebo. Sequencing was performed on peripheral blood, taken in a trial of Ad26.COV2.S vaccine versus placebo. In DNA, the CDR3 is TGTGCCAGTAGTTTCCCCGGGGCCTCGGGCTATGGCTACACCTTC. Protein: CASSFPGASGYGYTF.